The 16 T cell receptor beta chains presented below share a single source sample, sequenced in a study of blood T cell repertoires in COVID-19. TCRdb keeps only in-frame clones here, not all; method: immunoSEQ multiplex PCR. The sample shows some 230,000 clones, 82% of them seen only once. Material: peripheral blood. These receptors originate from a woman aged 80 or over with COVID-19, enrolled during active disease.

The chain carries TRBV29-1 and TRBJ1-1; D uncertain. The germline CDR1 and CDR2 sequences are SQVTM and ANQGSEA. The V end was cut by 6 bases, the J end by 9 bases, with 23 bases between. The CDR3 spans 14 residues. The CDR3: CSVLPLGVTNKAFF. The DNA for the CDR3 is TGCAGCGTACTACCCCTCGGCGTTACTAATAAAGCTTTCTTT.

The V and J genes are TRBV6-5 and TRBJ1-1, with 7 positions matching TRBD1. The CDR3 is made up of 16 amino acids. V lost 3 bases to trimming and J lost 6 bases; unmatched junction nucleotides: 13. Germline V CDR1 and CDR2: MNHEY, SVGAGI. The CDR3 sequence: CASSYSSTGAGSEAFF. The DNA for the CDR3 is TGTGCCAGCAGTTATAGTTCTACAGGGGCAGGTTCTGAAGCTTTCTTT.

The J gene is TRBJ2-4, the V gene TRBV5-1, with D possibly being TRBD1 (5 bases). V lost 5 bases and J lost 7, with 13 bases in between. The CDR3 runs 13 residues. Per germline, CDR1 SGHRS and CDR2 YFSETQ. The CDR3 spells CASRQDVRNIQYF. The CDR3 bases are TGCGCCAGCAGACAGGACGTCAGGAACATTCAGTACTTC.

This clone appeared a few times. V and J are TRBV18 and TRBJ2-5; TRBD2 might be the D (5 bases). V lost 0 bases and J lost 4, with 12 bases in between. Looked up from germline, CDR1 is KGHSH and CDR2 is LQKENI. This CDR3 has 15 residues. The DNA of the CDR3 is TGTGCCAGCTCACCACCGGAAACACGGGGAGAGACCCAGTACTTC. It is translated as CASSPPETRGETQYF.

The rearrangement uses TRBV23-1 and TRBJ2-5; 8 bases are shared with TRBD1. TRBV23-1 is an ORF, with its function uncertain. After removal of 2 bases from V and 1 base from J, the junction contained 9 bases not matched to a gene. The CDR3 totals 17 residues. This chain's CDR3 is CASSQPRTGFSQETQYF. In DNA, the CDR3 is TGCGCCAGCAGTCAACCCAGGACAGGGTTCTCCCAAGAGACCCAGTACTTC.

J is TRBJ1-6 and V is TRBV27; the D is unclear. The CDR3 is 13 residues long. V was trimmed by 4 bases and J by 8 bases, leaving 9 bases between them. CDR1 MNHEY and CDR2 SMNVEV come from the germline V gene (reference sequence). CDR3 protein: CASSSWRDSPLHF. As DNA, the CDR3 is TGTGCCAGCAGTTCTTGGAGGGATTCACCCCTCCACTTT.

The gene calls are TRBV6-2 or TRBV6-3 and TRBJ1-2; D unclear. CDR3 size: 14 residues. From germline, CDR1 is MNHEY and CDR2 SVGEGT. V dropped 0 bases and J dropped 5 bases, with 10 bases sitting between them. The chain's CDR3 is CASSYSVGRYGYTF. CDR3 sequence (DNA): TGTGCCAGCAGTTACTCAGTCGGTCGTTATGGCTACACCTTC.

The chain is built from TRBV27 and TRBJ1-6; D not certain. The V and J ends lost 5 bases and 0 bases respectively, with 8 bases between them. This CDR3 has 15 residues. Germline loops: CDR1 MNHEY, CDR2 SMNVEV (reference sequence). CDR3 amino acids: CASSVEHSYNSPLHF. In nucleotides, the CDR3 is TGTGCCAGCAGTGTCGAGCACTCCTATAATTCACCCCTCCACTTT.

This rearrangement joins TRBV7-3 to TRBJ1-1; D ambiguous. CDR1 is SGHTA and CDR2 is FQGTGA in the germline V gene. Trimming shortened V by 2 bases and J by 0 bases, and 4 bases separated the two germline ends. CDR3 length: 13 amino acids. CDR3 region: CASSLYVNTEAFF. CDR3 DNA sequence: TGTGCCAGCAGCTTATATGTGAACACTGAAGCTTTCTTT.

This rearrangement joins TRBV9 to TRBJ1-3; possibly TRBD1 for D (6 bases). The CDR3 contains 16 residues. The V end lost 4 bases, the J end lost 0 bases, and 14 bases lay between the germline ends. Per germline, CDR1 SGDLS and CDR2 YYNGEE. The CDR3 DNA reads as TGTGCCAGCAGCCTTACGGACAGAAACTCTGGAAACACCATATATTTT. This gives the protein CASSLTDRNSGNTIYF. The full variable domain, rest sourced from reference TRBV9 and TRBJ1-3, is DSGVTQTPKHLITATGQRVTLRCSPRSGDLSVYWYQQSLDQGLQFLIQYYNGEERAKGNILERFSAQQFPDLHSELNLSSLELGDSALYFCASSLTDRNSGNTIYFGEGSWLTVV.

V is TRBV6-6 and J is TRBJ2-1; a weak D match, TRBD1 (6 bases). The CDR3 contains 13 residues. Germline CDR1 is MNHNY and CDR2 is SVGAGI (reference sequence). V lost 8 bases to trimming and J lost 1 base, with 9 bases between them. The CDR3 protein is CASQDRSYNEQFF. CDR3 coding DNA: TGTGCCAGCCAGGACAGATCCTACAATGAGCAGTTCTTC.

This clone was seen a handful of times. This chain uses TRBV19 with TRBJ2-5, with 9 nucleotides matching TRBD2. With V trimmed by 6 bases and J by 2 bases, 7 bases remained unmatched. CDR3 length: 15 amino acids. Germline-derived CDR1 and CDR2 are LNHDA and SQIVND (reference sequence). The CDR3 here is CASSRLAALQETQYF. CDR3 coding DNA: TGTGCCAGTAGCAGACTAGCGGCACTGCAAGAGACCCAGTACTTC.

This clone was recorded a few times. J is TRBJ2-2 and V is TRBV7-9; D is undetermined. From germline, CDR1 is SEHNR and CDR2 FQNEAQ (reference sequence). Trimming took off 3 bases at V and 0 bases at J, with 8 bases between the two ends. The CDR3 loop spans 15 amino acids. CDR3 bases: TGTGCCAGCAGCTTCGGGTTAACGAACACCGGGGAGCTGTTTTTT. This encodes CASSFGLTNTGELFF.

This clone was observed a single time. This chain links TRBV5-1 with TRBJ1-2; D is perhaps TRBD1 (5 bases). The V end was cut by 0 bases, the J end by 8 bases, with 17 bases between. This CDR3 spans 15 amino acids. The germline V gene has CDR1 SGHRS and CDR2 YFSETQ. DNA of the CDR3: TGCGCCAGCAGCTTGGACTCGTTGGGGGGGAAAGGCTACACCTTC. Protein product: CASSLDSLGGKGYTF.

This sequence joins TRBV7-2 and TRBJ2-7, with TRBD1 matching 8 bases. This CDR3 contains 14 residues. J lost 1 base, V lost 4 bases, and 3 bases had no gene match. The V gene's germline CDR1 is SGHTA and CDR2 FQGNSA. The CDR3 region has the DNA TGTGCCAGCAGCTCCTGGACAGGGTCCTACGAGCAGTACTTC. Translated: CASSSWTGSYEQYF.

Of note for this clone: One junction end does not reproduce the germline sequence, and a read error may be involved. The chain joins TRBV6-5 to TRBJ2-4; 10 bases are shared with TRBD1. This CDR3 is built from 14 residues. The germline CDR1 and CDR2 sequences are MNHEY and SVGAGI. The CDR3 DNA follows: TGTGCCAGCAGTTCAAGACAGGGGGCATTTAGAAGGGACTTC. Encoded protein: CASSSRQGAFRRDF.